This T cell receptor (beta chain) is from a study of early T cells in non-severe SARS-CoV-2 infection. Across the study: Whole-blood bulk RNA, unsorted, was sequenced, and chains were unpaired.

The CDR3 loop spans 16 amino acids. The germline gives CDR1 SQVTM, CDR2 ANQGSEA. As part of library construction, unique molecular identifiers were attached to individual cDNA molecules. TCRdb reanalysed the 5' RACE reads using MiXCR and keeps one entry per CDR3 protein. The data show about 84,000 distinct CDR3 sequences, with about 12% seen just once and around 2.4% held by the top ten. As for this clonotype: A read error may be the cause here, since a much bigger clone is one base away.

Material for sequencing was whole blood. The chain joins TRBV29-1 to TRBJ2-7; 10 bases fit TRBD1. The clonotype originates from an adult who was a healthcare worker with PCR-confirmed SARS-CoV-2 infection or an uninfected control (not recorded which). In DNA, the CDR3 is TGCAGCCTTGAAGGTTCCTCCGGGACAGGGGCCTACGAGCAGTACTTC. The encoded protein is CSLEGSSGTGAYEQYF.